The 19 T cell receptor beta chains given below trace back to one sample, sequenced in a study of cytomegalovirus exposure and HLA in healthy donors. PCR used 60 Vbeta primers and 13 Jbeta primers. Libraries were prepared by immunoSEQ multiplex PCR; TCRdb keeps only in-frame clonotypes and omits some of them. The table includes tens of thousands of clones, just under 80% detected once. Sequencing was done on a sample of PBMCs. These receptor sequences come from a woman aged 40 to 50 in good health and CMV-seronegative.

The V call is TRBV5-1, the J call TRBJ2-7; no clear D. Germline-derived CDR1 and CDR2 are SGHRS and YFSETQ. The CDR3 contains 15 residues. Between the trimmed V and J ends, which lost 0 bases and 11 bases, there was a span of 21 bases. The CDR3: CASSLAPAAKQWEYF. CDR3 DNA sequence: TGCGCCAGCAGCTTGGCCCCGGCAGCTAAACAGTGGGAGTACTTC.

The chain employs TRBV28 and TRBJ1-2, with 10 bases matching TRBD1. Germline V lookup: CDR1 MDHEN, CDR2 SYDVKM. V shed 5 bases and J 4 bases; nucleotides not matched to a gene: 4. This CDR3 is 14 amino acids long. CDR3 sequence (DNA): TGTGCCAGCAGTCCGGGGACAGGGGTCTATGGCTACACCTTC. Translating gives CASSPGTGVYGYTF.

The chain recombines TRBV4-2 with TRBJ2-1; TRBD2 matches 9 bases. The CDR3 covers 17 residues. Trimming removed 0 bases from V and 5 bases from J; junction bases left unmatched: 8. The germline CDR1 and CDR2 sequences are LGHNA and YNFKEQ. The CDR3 region has the DNA TGTGCCAGCAGCCAAGATCCGGGACTAGCCTCTAACAATGAGCAGTTCTTC. Protein: CASSQDPGLASNNEQFF.

This chain uses TRBV11-2 with TRBJ2-7; 12 bases line up with TRBD1. The CDR3 has 16 amino acids. V trimming: 3 bases; J trimming: 8 bases; junction bases outside the gene matches: 11. Per the germline V gene, CDR1 is SGHAT and CDR2 is FQNNGV. CDR3 loop: CASSFSQIGTGGQQYF. CDR3 sequence (DNA): TGTGCCAGCAGCTTTAGCCAGATCGGGACAGGGGGCCAGCAGTACTTC.

This CDR3 reads CASSLLGQNTGELFF. For the CDR3, the DNA is TGCGCCAGCAGCTTATTGGGACAGAACACCGGGGAGCTGTTTTTT. The gene calls are TRBV5-1 and TRBJ2-2; D is possibly TRBD1 (6 bases). V lost 2 bases to trimming and J lost 1 base, with 9 bases between them. The CDR3 runs 15 residues. The V gene's germline CDR1 is SGHRS and CDR2 YFSETQ.

J is TRBJ1-2 and V is TRBV4-3; D gene unclear. V dropped 3 bases and J dropped 4 bases, with 18 bases sitting between them. Germline-derived CDR1 and CDR2 are LGHNA and YSLEER. There are 16 residues in the CDR3. The CDR3 DNA is TGCGCCAGCAGCCAGGGATGGAAGCTCCGGGGCTATGGCTACACCTTC. This codes for CASSQGWKLRGYGYTF.

The CDR3 loop is CASSLAGLAGVESNEQFF. Written as DNA, the CDR3 is TGCGCCAGCAGCTTGGCCGGGCTAGCGGGAGTGGAGTCGAATGAGCAGTTCTTC. V usage is TRBV5-1 and J usage is TRBJ2-1; 10 nucleotides line up with TRBD2. Germline CDR1 and CDR2: SGHRS and YFSETQ. There are 18 residues in the CDR3. V was clipped by 0 bases and J by 7 bases; unmatched bases: 13.

V is TRBV5-4 and J is TRBJ1-3; D unclear. The CDR3 runs to 16 residues. Germline CDR1 is SGHNT and CDR2 is YYREEE (reference sequence). Trimming removed 2 bases from V and 4 bases from J, with 16 bases in between. CDR3 in DNA: TGTGCCAGCAGCTTTGAGGCAGCCCCACTAGGAAACACCATATATTTT. This translates into CASSFEAAPLGNTIYF.

In regard to this clone: One end of the junction does not line up with germline, which may come from a read error. This rearrangement joins TRBV13 to TRBJ2-1, with TRBD1 matching 9 bases. Germline V gene data show CDR1 as PRHDT and CDR2 as FYEKMQ (reference sequence). The CDR3 spans 14 residues. The CDR3 loop reads CASSLGRGQGWRVF. As DNA, the CDR3 is TGTGCCAGCAGCTTAGGCAGGGGACAGGGCTGGCGGGTCTTC. Using reference TRBV13 and TRBJ2-1 for the parts outside the CDR3, the full variable domain is AAGVIQSPRHLIKEKRETATLKCYPIPRHDTVYWYQQGPGQDPQFLISFYEKMQSDKGSIPDRFSAQQFSDYHSELNMSSLELGDSALYFCASSLGRGQGWRVFGPGTRLTVL.

The chain couples TRBV9 to TRBJ2-7; the match to TRBD1 covers 9 bases. CDR1 and CDR2 (germline): SGDLS, YYNGEE. This CDR3 is built from 15 residues. The V and J ends lost 3 bases and 1 base, in that order; junction bases with no gene match: 5. CDR3 amino acids: CASSASGTGSYEQYF. CDR3 sequence (DNA): TGTGCCAGCAGCGCCTCCGGGACAGGGTCCTACGAGCAGTACTTC.

This clone was seen only once. This chain connects TRBV7-2 to TRBJ1-1, with unresolved D. Germline V CDR1 and CDR2: SGHTA, FQGNSA. The germline V and J ends were trimmed by 2 bases and 0 bases, with 7 bases remaining between them. This CDR3 region has 14 residues. CDR3 sequence (DNA): TGTGCCAGCAGCTTATTCCACTTGAACACTGAAGCTTTCTTT. It translates to CASSLFHLNTEAFF.

The rearrangement uses TRBV4-2 and TRBJ1-2, with a tentative D call TRBD1 (6 bases). The CDR3 covers 15 residues. Germline V gene sequence: CDR1 LGHNA, CDR2 YNFKEQ. Trimming left V 0 bases short and J 3 bases short, with 11 bases between. Here the CDR3 reads CASSQDGRGDYGYTF. Written as DNA, the CDR3 is TGTGCCAGCAGCCAAGATGGCAGGGGAGACTATGGCTACACCTTC.

This clone appeared a few times. J is TRBJ2-3 and V is TRBV5-1; D is unclear. V was clipped by 4 bases and J by 6 bases, with 15 bases between them. CDR3 length equals 14 residues. Germline CDR1 reads SGHRS; CDR2 reads YFSETQ. Here the CDR3 reads CASSLASSLDTQYF. The CDR3 DNA is TGCGCCAGCAGCCTGGCCTCGAGCTTGGATACGCAGTATTTT. Complete variable domain (other parts from reference TRBV5-1 and TRBJ2-3): KAGVTQTPRYLIKTRGQQVTLSCSPISGHRSVSWYQQTPGQGLQFLFEYFSETQRNKGNFPGRFSGRQFSNSRSEMNVSTLELGDSALYLCASSLASSLDTQYFGPGTRLTVL.

V usage is TRBV5-6 and J usage is TRBJ2-5, with TRBD2 matching over 12 bases. V trimming: 3 bases; J trimming: 2 bases; junction bases outside the gene matches: 5. The germline V gene encodes CDR1 SGHDT and CDR2 YYEEEE. The CDR3 spans 16 residues. In nucleotides, the CDR3 is TGTGCCAGCAGCTATATAGGACTAGCGGGACAAGAGACCCAGTACTTC. Translation: CASSYIGLAGQETQYF.

The chain joins TRBV5-4 to TRBJ2-3; 7 bases line up with TRBD2. V shed 0 bases and J 1 base; nucleotides not matched to a gene: 17. The CDR3 sequence is 20 residues long. Germline CDR1 is SGHNT and CDR2 is YYREEE (reference sequence). CDR3 in DNA: TGTGCCAGCAGCTTGGGGTATGGCGGGAGATATTGGGGGGGCACAGATACGCAGTATTTT. This codes for CASSLGYGGRYWGGTDTQYF.

The chain has TRBV7-3 and TRBJ1-1, with TRBD1 identical over 7 bases. CDR1 is SGHTA and CDR2 is FQGTGA in the germline V gene. The CDR3 runs to 18 residues. V gave up 2 bases and J gave up 0 bases; unmatched junction bases: 12. The CDR3 reads CASSLVEGQVRVNTEAFF. The CDR3 region has the DNA TGTGCCAGCAGCTTAGTCGAAGGACAGGTAAGGGTGAACACTGAAGCTTTCTTT. Using reference TRBV7-3 and TRBJ1-1 for the parts outside the CDR3, the full variable domain is GAGVSQTPSNKVTEKGKYVELRCDPISGHTALYWYRQSLGQGPEFLIYFQGTGAADDSGLPNDRFFAVRPEGSVSTLKIQRTERGDSAVYLCASSLVEGQVRVNTEAFFGQGTRLTVV.

The chain combines TRBV10-1 with TRBJ2-1, with D possibly being TRBD2 (6 bases). The CDR3 length is 15 residues. Trimming removed 3 bases from V and 8 bases from J, with 17 bases in between. The V gene's germline CDR1 is WNHNN and CDR2 SYGVQD (reference sequence). The CDR3 bases are TGCGCCAGCAGTGAAGGCAGGAGCGGGCGGGATGAGCAGTTCTTC. Protein: CASSEGRSGRDEQFF.

The V gene is TRBV5-6, the J gene TRBJ1-2, with 7 positions matching TRBD1. The length of the CDR3 is 14 residues. The J segment lost 7 bases and the V segment lost 7 bases, leaving 13 bases of the junction unmatched. From germline, CDR1 is SGHDT and CDR2 YYEEEE. CDR3 sequence (DNA): TGTGCCAGCGTCGGGCAGGGGGTAGTATCTGGCTACACCTTC. Translation gives CASVGQGVVSGYTF.

The rearrangement joins TRBV20-1 to TRBJ2-1; 7 bases align to TRBD1. The V segment lost 3 bases and the J segment 15 bases; nucleotides outside the gene matches: 8. CDR1 and CDR2 (germline): DFQATT, SNEGSKA (reference sequence). This CDR3 is built from 11 residues. CDR3 amino acids: CSASLGQARFF. As DNA, the CDR3 is TGCAGTGCTAGTCTCGGACAGGCTCGGTTCTTC.